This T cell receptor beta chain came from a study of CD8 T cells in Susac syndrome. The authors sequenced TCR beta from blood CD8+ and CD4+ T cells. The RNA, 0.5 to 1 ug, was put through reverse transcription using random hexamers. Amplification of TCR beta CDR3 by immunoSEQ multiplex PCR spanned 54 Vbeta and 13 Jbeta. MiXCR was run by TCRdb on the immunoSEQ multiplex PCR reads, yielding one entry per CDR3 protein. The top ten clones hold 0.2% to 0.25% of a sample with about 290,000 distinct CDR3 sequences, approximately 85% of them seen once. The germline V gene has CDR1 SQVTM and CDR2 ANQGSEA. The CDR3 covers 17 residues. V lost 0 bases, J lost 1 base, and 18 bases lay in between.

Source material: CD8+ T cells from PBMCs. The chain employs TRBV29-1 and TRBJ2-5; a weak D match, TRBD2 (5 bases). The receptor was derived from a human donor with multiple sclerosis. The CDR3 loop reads CSVEDPSGPNSQETQYF. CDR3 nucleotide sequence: TGCAGCGTTGAAGATCCGAGCGGCCCCAATTCCCAAGAGACCCAGTACTTC.